Below are 3 T cell receptor beta chains sequenced from a single sample in a study of blood T cell repertoires in COVID-19. Only in-frame clones appear in the TCRdb table, and some are missing; sequencing was by immunoSEQ multiplex PCR. The sample lists 290,000 or so clones, approximately 90% occurring once. Sample: peripheral blood. The receptors were gathered from a woman aged 25-40 years with COVID-19, enrolled during active disease.

The chain has TRBV27 and TRBJ2-2; no reliable D call. The germline V gene encodes CDR1 MNHEY and CDR2 SMNVEV (reference sequence). Trimming shortened V by 3 bases and J by 0 bases, and 11 bases separated the two germline ends. The length of the CDR3 is 16 residues. This chain's CDR3 is CASSFFGGPNTGELFF. Here the CDR3 DNA reads TGTGCCAGCAGTTTCTTCGGCGGCCCGAACACCGGGGAGCTGTTTTTT.

The CDR3: CASYGVWRGAEAFF. The CDR3 DNA reads TGTGCCAGTTACGGGGTATGGCGGGGCGCTGAAGCTTTCTTT. The V call is TRBV19, the J call TRBJ1-1, with a weak D call TRBD1 (5 bases). The germline gives CDR1 LNHDA, CDR2 SQIVND (reference sequence). This CDR3 region has 14 residues. V dropped 8 bases and J dropped 6 bases, with 19 bases sitting between them.

V gene TRBV29-1 combines with J gene TRBJ1-2, with D possibly TRBD1 on 6 matching bases. The germline V and J ends were trimmed by 1 base and 7 bases, with 16 bases remaining between them. Per germline, CDR1 SQVTM and CDR2 ANQGSEA. The CDR3 length is 14 residues. This chain's CDR3 is CSVEGLSGASGYTF. DNA for the CDR3: TGCAGCGTTGAAGGTCTGTCAGGGGCGAGTGGCTACACCTTC.